This is a list of T cell receptor beta chains from one sample in a study of blood T cell repertoires in COVID-19. Profiling relied on immunoSEQ multiplex PCR, and the TCRdb table lists in-frame clones only, not all of them. The sample carries a few hundred thousand clones, roughly 88% recorded once. The sample was peripheral blood. The source of these receptors is a human donor with COVID-19, enrolled during active disease. The donor label of this sample is uncertain. Each CDR3 is given with its conserved first and last residue. Fields, in order: V gene, clone size, J gene, D gene, CDR3 length, CDR3 DNA, CDR3 protein. D genes are given only for firm matches. Clone size is given for some rows only: seen once, a few or many times, or a class if the clone is expanded.

V: TRBV9
size: .
J: TRBJ2-2
D: .
length: 16
DNA: TGTGCCAGCAGCGTAGTGAAGGGAGGGAACACCGGGGAGCTGTTTTTT
CDR3: CASSVVKGGNTGELFF

V: TRBV6-1
size: few
J: TRBJ1-1
D: .
length: 12
DNA: TGTGCCAGCAGTGAAGATTGGGGGGGAGCTTTCTTT
CDR3: CASSEDWGGAFF

V: TRBV28
size: .
J: TRBJ1-5
D: .
length: 12
DNA: TGTGCCAGCAGTACCCAAGCGTGGCCCCAGCATTTT
CDR3: CASSTQAWPQHF

V: TRBV5-1
size: .
J: TRBJ1-1
D: .
length: 16
DNA: TGCGCCAGCAGCTTGTCTTCCCGGGGGGTGGAGGCTGAAGCTTTCTTT
CDR3: CASSLSSRGVEAEAFF

V: TRBV3-1/TRBV3-2
size: .
J: TRBJ1-1
D: .
length: 14
DNA: TGTGCCAGCAGTACGACAGGAACGAACACTGAAGCTTTCTTT
CDR3: CASSTTGTNTEAFF

V: TRBV6-5
size: .
J: TRBJ2-3
D: TRBD1
length: 14
DNA: TGTGCCAGCAGTTACATGGACAGGGGAGATACGCAGTATTTT
CDR3: CASSYMDRGDTQYF

V: TRBV4-1
size: .
J: TRBJ1-4
D: .
length: 16
DNA: TGCGCCAGCAGCCTTACGTTCGGGCCCCAGGGGGAAAAACTGTTTTTT
CDR3: CASSLTFGPQGEKLFF

V: TRBV5-6
size: .
J: TRBJ1-1
D: .
length: 12
DNA: TGTGCCAGCGGGACCTCGGACAGTCAAGCTTTCTTT
CDR3: CASGTSDSQAFF

V: TRBV13
size: once
J: TRBJ1-2
D: .
length: 13
DNA: TGTGCCAGCAGCTTACCATTGACATCGGGCTACACCTTC
CDR3: CASSLPLTSGYTF

V: TRBV4-3
size: .
J: TRBJ1-1
D: TRBD1
length: 14
DNA: TGCGCCAGCAGCCAGGACAGGGTGAACACTGAAGCTTTCTTT
CDR3: CASSQDRVNTEAFF

V: TRBV12-3/TRBV12-4
size: .
J: TRBJ2-5
D: .
length: 13
DNA: TGTGCCAGCAGTAACAGGGTCCGAGAGACCCAGTACTTC
CDR3: CASSNRVRETQYF

V: TRBV29-1
size: few
J: TRBJ1-2
D: TRBD1
length: 17
DNA: TGCAGCGTGAGGGAATTCCAGGGGGCCGCATCTTTCTATGGCTACACCTTC
CDR3: CSVREFQGAASFYGYTF

V: TRBV28
size: .
J: TRBJ1-2
D: TRBD1
length: 15
DNA: TGTGCCAGCAGCTCCACAGGGGATCCCCTCTATGGCTACACCTTC
CDR3: CASSSTGDPLYGYTF

V: TRBV6-2/TRBV6-3
size: .
J: TRBJ2-1
D: .
length: 17
DNA: TGTGCCAGCAGTTACAGGGGGCGAGCGGGGGTTTACAATGAGCAGTTCTTC
CDR3: CASSYRGRAGVYNEQFF

V: TRBV7-6
size: .
J: TRBJ2-3
D: .
length: 11
DNA: TGTGCCAGCGGTATAGTGGATACGCAGTATTTT
CDR3: CASGIVDTQYF

V: TRBV28
size: .
J: TRBJ2-2
D: TRBD2
length: 16
DNA: TGTGCCAGCAGTTTACTTGGACTAGCGGGATTAGGGGAGCTGTTTTTT
CDR3: CASSLLGLAGLGELFF

V: TRBV7-3
size: once
J: TRBJ2-3
D: .
length: 15
DNA: TGTGCCAGCAGGCACGGGGGCGGGAGAGCAGATACGCAGTATTTT
CDR3: CASRHGGGRADTQYF

V: TRBV4-2
size: .
J: TRBJ1-2
D: .
length: 15
DNA: TGTGCCAGCAGCCAAGGCGCAACCCCCTATACCGGCTACACCTTC
CDR3: CASSQGATPYTGYTF

V: TRBV27
size: .
J: TRBJ1-2
D: TRBD1
length: 16
DNA: TGTGCCAGCAGTTTATGGGGACAGGGGGCCGACTATGGCTACACCTTC
CDR3: CASSLWGQGADYGYTF

V: TRBV4-2
size: .
J: TRBJ2-7
D: TRBD2
length: 16
DNA: TGTGCCAGCAGCCAAGATTTTAGCGGGAGTTCGCAAGAGCAGTACTTC
CDR3: CASSQDFSGSSQEQYF

V: TRBV2
size: .
J: TRBJ1-5
D: .
length: 12
DNA: TGTGCCAGCAGTGAAAGGGGTCAGCCCCAGCATTTT
CDR3: CASSERGQPQHF

V: TRBV3-1/TRBV3-2
size: once
J: TRBJ2-4
D: TRBD1
length: 16
DNA: TGTGCCAGCAGCCCCCCTTCCGGGACAGGAAAGAACATTCAGTACTTC
CDR3: CASSPPSGTGKNIQYF

V: TRBV14
size: .
J: TRBJ2-7
D: TRBD2
length: 15
DNA: TGTGCCAGCAGCCAATCTAGCGGGAGCCAGTACGAGCAGTACTTC
CDR3: CASSQSSGSQYEQYF

V: TRBV28
size: .
J: TRBJ1-4
D: TRBD1
length: 14
DNA: TGTGCCAGCAGTACAGGGGGACCTAATGAAAAACTGTTTTTT
CDR3: CASSTGGPNEKLFF

V: TRBV28
size: .
J: TRBJ1-2
D: .
length: 13
DNA: TGTGCCAGCACAGTAGGGGGTAACTATGGCTACACCTTC
CDR3: CASTVGGNYGYTF

V: TRBV5-8
size: .
J: TRBJ1-4
D: TRBD1
length: 13
DNA: TGTGCCAGCACGGACAGGGGAGGAGAAAAACTGTTTTTT
CDR3: CASTDRGGEKLFF

V: TRBV9
size: .
J: TRBJ1-2
D: .
length: 15
DNA: TGTGCCAGCAGCGTCCATACAGGGTTGACGGCGGGCTACACCTTC
CDR3: CASSVHTGLTAGYTF

V: TRBV10-1
size: .
J: TRBJ1-2
D: TRBD1
length: 15
DNA: TGCGCCAGCAGTGAGTCGATCGGGGACAGCTATGGCTACACCTTC
CDR3: CASSESIGDSYGYTF

V: TRBV18
size: once
J: TRBJ2-6
D: .
length: 16
DNA: TGTGCCAGCTCACCTACTGCTCTCGCTGGGGCCAACGTCCTGACTTTC
CDR3: CASSPTALAGANVLTF

V: TRBV30
size: .
J: TRBJ1-3
D: .
length: 14
DNA: TGTGCCTGGAGTAAGACTCCTGGGGGAAACACCATATATTTT
CDR3: CAWSKTPGGNTIYF

V: TRBV29-1
size: .
J: TRBJ2-7
D: TRBD1
length: 13
DNA: TGCAGCGTTGAGGGACAGGGGGCCTACGAGCAGTACTTC
CDR3: CSVEGQGAYEQYF

V: TRBV19
size: .
J: TRBJ2-7
D: .
length: 14
DNA: TGTGCCACCAACCGGGACTCCTCCGGGAACGAGCAGTACTTC
CDR3: CATNRDSSGNEQYF

V: TRBV19
size: .
J: TRBJ1-1
D: .
length: 13
DNA: TGTGCCAGTAGTATAACCGGGGACACTGAAGCTTTCTTT
CDR3: CASSITGDTEAFF

V: TRBV28
size: few
J: TRBJ1-5
D: .
length: 13
DNA: TGTGCCAGCAGTCCCGGACAAAGTCAGCCCCAGCATTTT
CDR3: CASSPGQSQPQHF

V: TRBV9
size: .
J: TRBJ2-1
D: TRBD2
length: 15
DNA: TGTGCCAGCAGCGTGACTAGCGGGGGCCGCGGGGAGCAGTTCTTC
CDR3: CASSVTSGGRGEQFF

V: TRBV11-1
size: once
J: TRBJ2-1
D: .
length: 15
DNA: TGTGCCAGCAGCTTAGGGCCGCCCCCCTACAATGAGCAGTTCTTC
CDR3: CASSLGPPPYNEQFF

V: TRBV7-8
size: .
J: TRBJ1-2
D: .
length: 13
DNA: TGTGCCAGCAGCTTAGCACAGAGCTATGGCTACACCTTC
CDR3: CASSLAQSYGYTF

V: TRBV28
size: .
J: TRBJ2-1
D: TRBD2
length: 14
DNA: TGTGCCAGCAGCTCGGGACTAGCGGTCAATGAGCAGTTCTTC
CDR3: CASSSGLAVNEQFF

V: TRBV19
size: .
J: TRBJ2-3
D: TRBD1
length: 16
DNA: TGTGCCAGTAGTCAAATCCGGGACAGGGGTACAGATACGCAGTATTTT
CDR3: CASSQIRDRGTDTQYF

V: TRBV10-3
size: .
J: TRBJ2-7
D: TRBD1
length: 13
DNA: TGTGCCATCAGTGGGGACAGGGGATATGGGAAGTACTTC
CDR3: CAISGDRGYGKYF

V: TRBV11-2
size: .
J: TRBJ2-5
D: TRBD1
length: 15
DNA: TGTGCCAGCAGCTCGGTGGGGACAGGCCCAGAGACCCAGTACTTC
CDR3: CASSSVGTGPETQYF

V: TRBV5-6
size: .
J: TRBJ2-1
D: TRBD2
length: 16
DNA: TGTGCCAGCAGCTTGTACCTAGCGGTTGCCTACAATGAGCAGTTCTTC
CDR3: CASSLYLAVAYNEQFF

V: TRBV5-1
size: .
J: TRBJ2-3
D: .
length: 16
DNA: TGCGCCAGCAGCGTCTACTCGACGGGGGGCGGGGATACGCAGTATTTT
CDR3: CASSVYSTGGGDTQYF

V: TRBV3-1/TRBV3-2
size: .
J: TRBJ2-1
D: .
length: 12
DNA: TGTGCCAGCAGGAAACCGGGACACGAGCAGTTCTTC
CDR3: CASRKPGHEQFF

V: TRBV6-5
size: .
J: TRBJ2-7
D: .
length: 15
DNA: TGTGCCACAACAGGGGGGCGACTAGCGGTCTACGAGCAGTACTTC
CDR3: CATTGGRLAVYEQYF

V: TRBV7-8
size: few
J: TRBJ2-7
D: TRBD2
length: 15
DNA: TGTGCCAGCAGCTTAGTTGGAGCGGGAGGGCTCGAGCAGTACTTC
CDR3: CASSLVGAGGLEQYF

V: TRBV6-5
size: .
J: TRBJ1-4
D: .
length: 14
DNA: TGTGCCAGCAGCGACAGGCCGGGGAATGAAAAACTGTTTTTT
CDR3: CASSDRPGNEKLFF

V: TRBV5-1
size: .
J: TRBJ2-3
D: TRBD2
length: 17
DNA: TGCGCCAGCAGCCAGACAAGGACTAGCGGGACCCCAGATACGCAGTATTTT
CDR3: CASSQTRTSGTPDTQYF

V: TRBV6-5
size: .
J: TRBJ1-1
D: .
length: 11
DNA: TGTGCCACGTCTCGGGGCACTGAAGCTTTCTTT
CDR3: CATSRGTEAFF

V: TRBV19
size: .
J: TRBJ2-2
D: TRBD1
length: 17
DNA: TGTGCCAGTAGCCCCACCAGGACAGGAGCAGGAGCCGGGGAGCTGTTTTTT
CDR3: CASSPTRTGAGAGELFF

V: TRBV28
size: .
J: TRBJ1-2
D: TRBD1
length: 13
DNA: TGTGCCAGCAACCTACAGGGGGTCTATGGCTACACCTTC
CDR3: CASNLQGVYGYTF

V: TRBV28
size: many
J: TRBJ2-7
D: .
length: 11
DNA: TGTGCCAGCAGATCAAACTACGAGCAGTACTTC
CDR3: CASRSNYEQYF

V: TRBV6-6
size: .
J: TRBJ2-7
D: .
length: 14
DNA: TGTGCCAGTATACCTACGGACAGGGAGGGAGAGCAGTACTTC
CDR3: CASIPTDREGEQYF

V: TRBV6-6
size: .
J: TRBJ1-2
D: .
length: 14
DNA: TGTGCCAGCAGTTACCCGGACTCCTCGAGGGGCTACACCTTC
CDR3: CASSYPDSSRGYTF